This TCR beta chain is drawn from a study of CD8 T cells in Susac syndrome. Random hexamers served to reverse transcribe about 0.5 to 1 ug RNA. TCRdb ran MiXCR on the immunoSEQ multiplex PCR reads and lists one entry per CDR3 protein. The top ten clones hold 0.62% of a sample with roughly 100,000 distinct CDR3 sequences, 95% to 96% of them seen once. Looked up from germline, CDR1 is SEHNR and CDR2 is FQNEAQ (reference sequence). The CDR3 contains 15 residues. Deletions cut 1 base from V and 0 bases from J, with 7 bases between. This receptor was taken from a human donor with Susac syndrome. This chain connects TRBV7-9 to TRBJ1-5; D uncertain. Sequenced: CD8+ T cells from PBMCs. The chain's CDR3 is CASSLEGDSNQPQHF. The CDR3 bases are TGTGCCAGCAGCTTAGAAGGAGATAGCAATCAGCCCCAGCATTTT.